The 17 T cell receptor beta chains below all came from one sample that was sequenced in a study of control samples from healthy donors and cancer patients. TCRdb's table, derived via immunoSEQ multiplex PCR, lists solely in-frame clones and lacks some. Here the sample spans 190,000 or so clones, approximately 95% being singletons. Sequenced input: blood. Receptors originate from a man between 18 and 29 years old in good health.

The chain recombines TRBV6-6 with TRBJ1-1; a possible D gene is TRBD1 (5 bases). CDR1 is MNHNY, CDR2 SVGAGI, per germline (reference sequence). V lost 6 bases and J 5 bases, leaving 16 bases between the germline ends. The CDR3 spans 14 residues. CDR3 sequence (DNA): TGTGCCAGCAGCCCGCAGGGCGTAAGGACTGAAGCTTTCTTT. Protein sequence: CASSPQGVRTEAFF.

The genes are TRBV28 and TRBJ1-5; weak D call: TRBD1 (6 bases). Germline CDR1 MDHEN, CDR2 SYDVKM. Trimming took 7 bases from V and 5 from J, leaving 15 bases between them. CDR3 size: 14 residues. CDR3 coding DNA: TGTGCCAGCAATACGAGGGGGGCCCATCAGCCCCAGCATTTT. Protein: CASNTRGAHQPQHF.

V and J are TRBV12-5 and TRBJ1-2; 7 nucleotides align to TRBD1. The CDR3 has 15 amino acids. V was clipped by 3 bases and J by 7 bases; unmatched bases: 11. CDR1 and CDR2 (germline): LGHNT, FRNRAP. The CDR3 nucleotides are TGTGCTAGTGGTTTCGGAGACAGGGTTGGTAGTGGCTACACCTTC. This codes for CASGFGDRVGSGYTF.

The chain recombines TRBV6-5 with TRBJ1-1, with D unclear. Trimming took off 8 bases at V and 3 bases at J, with 10 bases between the two ends. This CDR3 is built from 12 residues. CDR1 is MNHEY, CDR2 SVGAGI, per germline. The CDR3 sequence: CASQLRDTEAFF. The DNA for the CDR3 is TGTGCCAGCCAACTCCGGGACACTGAAGCTTTCTTT.

V gene TRBV29-1 combines with J gene TRBJ2-3, with D possibly being TRBD1 (5 bases). Trimming stripped 3 bases from V and 5 bases from J, with 15 bases between. The CDR3 runs 14 residues. Germline-derived CDR1 and CDR2 are SQVTM and ANQGSEA. Written as DNA, the CDR3 is TGCAGCGTTGATACGTCTACAGGTTTAGATACGCAGTATTTT. This gives the protein CSVDTSTGLDTQYF.

This chain joins TRBV18 and TRBJ1-1; D not resolved. V was trimmed by 3 bases and J by 1 base, leaving 12 bases between them. The CDR3 sequence is 15 residues long. The germline gives CDR1 KGHSH, CDR2 LQKENI. The CDR3 bases are TGTGCCAGCTCACCGTCAAGGAGGGAGAACACTGAAGCTTTCTTT. This gives the protein CASSPSRRENTEAFF.

This clone has a single count. This chain connects TRBV6-5 to TRBJ2-7; D remains ambiguous. V was trimmed by 8 bases and J by 4 bases, leaving 6 bases between them. The germline V gene encodes CDR1 MNHEY and CDR2 SVGAGI. This CDR3 has 10 amino acids. This CDR3 is CASATYEQYF. The CDR3 DNA is TGTGCCAGCGCTACGTACGAGCAGTACTTC.

V usage is TRBV2 and J usage is TRBJ2-7; D is uncertain. This CDR3 is built from 14 residues. V was cut by 3 bases and J by 2 bases, with 11 bases left in between. Germline V gene sequence: CDR1 SNHLY, CDR2 FYNNEI. CDR3 amino acids: CASSDGATTYEQYF. The DNA for the CDR3 is TGTGCCAGCAGTGACGGTGCAACAACCTACGAGCAGTACTTC.

This clone is a singleton in its sample. This chain connects TRBV7-3 to TRBJ2-7; 9 nucleotides align to TRBD1. J lost 1 base, V lost 2 bases, and 9 bases had no gene match. The CDR3 runs 17 residues. Germline V gene sequence: CDR1 SGHTA, CDR2 FQGTGA. The CDR3 sequence: CASSLGPPGQGSYEQYF. The DNA of the CDR3 is TGTGCCAGCAGCTTAGGCCCTCCGGGACAGGGTTCCTACGAGCAGTACTTC.

This chain links TRBV14 with TRBJ2-3; D gene uncertain. Germline V gene lookup returns CDR1 SGHDN and CDR2 FVKESK. V dropped 4 bases and J dropped 6 bases, with 8 bases sitting between them. CDR3 length: 12 residues. CDR3: CASSPSWDTQYF. The CDR3 nucleotides read TGTGCCAGCAGCCCAAGCTGGGATACGCAGTATTTT.

The chain recombines TRBV18 with TRBJ1-1, with 9 positions matching TRBD1. CDR3 length equals 14 residues. Losses at the gene ends were 4 bases for V and 6 bases for J; bases not matched to a gene: 6. The germline CDR1 and CDR2 sequences are KGHSH and LQKENI. CDR3 protein: CASSQSQGAPEAFF. The DNA for the CDR3 is TGTGCCAGCTCACAGTCACAGGGGGCCCCTGAAGCTTTCTTT.

This chain joins TRBV5-5 and TRBJ1-1; tentatively, D is TRBD1 (6 bases). Germline V CDR1 and CDR2: SGHKS, YYEKEE (reference sequence). This CDR3 is built from 15 residues. The germline V and J ends were trimmed by 1 base and 5 bases, with 15 bases remaining between them. CDR3 coding DNA: TGTGCCAGCAGCTTGCAAGAGGGGGGAGGGACTGAAGCTTTCTTT. Translation gives CASSLQEGGGTEAFF.

V and J are TRBV5-1 and TRBJ1-1; D possibly corresponds to TRBD1 (6 bases). Trimming stripped 4 bases from V and 3 bases from J, with 7 bases between. CDR3 length equals 12 residues. The germline V gene has CDR1 SGHRS and CDR2 YFSETQ. Written as DNA, the CDR3 is TGCGCCAGCAGCCCAGGGGACACTGAAGCTTTCTTT. Translation gives CASSPGDTEAFF.

The chain links TRBV5-3 to TRBJ1-1; 8 bases align to TRBD1. TRBV5-3 is an ORF; its function is uncertain. This CDR3 contains 14 residues. V lost 2 bases, J lost 7 bases, and 7 bases stayed unmatched. The CDR3 region is CARSFKEQGGEAFF. The CDR3 bases are TGTGCCAGAAGCTTCAAGGAACAGGGGGGTGAAGCTTTCTTT.

The rearrangement joins TRBV2 to TRBJ2-1; possible D gene TRBD2, 7 bases. V was clipped by 3 bases and J by 15 bases, with 12 bases between them. Germline CDR1 SNHLY, CDR2 FYNNEI. This CDR3 contains 11 residues. CDR3 loop: CASSEGGHLFF. The CDR3, as DNA: TGTGCCAGCAGTGAGGGGGGGCATCTGTTCTTC.

The chain recombines TRBV2 with TRBJ1-6; no reliable D call. CDR1 and CDR2 from the germline V gene are SNHLY and FYNNEI. The CDR3 length is 13 residues. This chain's CDR3 is CATRVDYNSPLHF. CDR3 DNA: TGTGCGACCCGGGTTGACTATAATTCACCCCTCCACTTT. Complete variable domain (other parts from reference TRBV2 and TRBJ1-6): EPEVTQTPSHQVTQMGQEVILRCVPISNHLYFYWYRQILGQKVEFLVSFYNNEISEKSEIFDDQFSVERPDGSNFTLKIRSTKLEDSAMYFCATRVDYNSPLHFGNGTRLTVT.

This clone occurred once. This chain uses TRBV9 with TRBJ1-2; tentative D call: TRBD1 (6 bases). Looked up from germline, CDR1 is SGDLS and CDR2 is YYNGEE. CDR3 length: 16 amino acids. V lost 3 bases, J lost 8 bases, and 23 bases lay in between. CDR3 bases: TGTGCCAGCAGCGAGGGCCTGGGGGCACAGGCTTTAGGCTACACCTTC. It encodes CASSEGLGAQALGYTF.